Listed here are 5 T cell receptor beta chains from one sample, sequenced in a study of blood T cells in healthy people across ages. A second about 7 to 11 cycle PCR used barcoded and J-beta primers. Each CDR3 protein is one row after TCRdb ran MiXCR on the 5' RACE reads. The data show 600,000 to 850,000 distinct CDR3 sequences, with approximately 43% seen just once and 20% to 25% held by the top ten. The sequencing input was blood. Every receptor here comes from a woman between 55 and 75 years old in good health.

This clonotype has just a few counts. The rearrangement uses TRBV20-1 and TRBJ1-5; no definite D call. V was trimmed by 3 bases and J by 1 base, leaving 10 bases between them. The CDR3 totals 14 residues. Germline loops: CDR1 DFQATT, CDR2 SNEGSKA (reference sequence). The CDR3 here is CSASPGRSNQPQHF. The DNA of the CDR3 is TGCAGTGCTAGTCCGGGGAGGAGCAATCAGCCCCAGCATTTT.

This clonotype appeared once. This chain uses TRBV12-3 or TRBV12-4 with TRBJ1-3; D perhaps matches TRBD1 (6 bases). The V gene lost 2 bases and the J gene lost 4 bases, with 9 bases spanning the gap. The CDR3 covers 14 residues. The CDR3 is CASSLRGPGNTIYF. The CDR3 nucleotides read TGTGCCAGCAGTTTACGGGGGCCCGGAAACACCATATATTTT.

CDR3 protein: CASSLGPTNEKLFF. CDR3 sequence (DNA): TGTGCCAGCAGTTTAGGGCCTACTAATGAAAAACTGTTTTTT. This chain connects TRBV27 to TRBJ1-4; no definite D call. The CDR3 covers 14 residues. The germline V gene has CDR1 MNHEY and CDR2 SMNVEV (reference sequence). The germline V and J ends were trimmed by 2 bases and 2 bases, with 6 bases remaining between them. Variable domain in full (rest from reference TRBV27 and TRBJ1-4): EAQVTQNPRYLITVTGKKLTVTCSQNMNHEYMSWYRQDPGLGLRQIYYSMNVEVTDKGDVPEGYKVSRKEKRNFPLILESPSPNQTSLYFCASSLGPTNEKLFFGSGTQLSVL.

This clonotype was detected only a few times. V gene TRBV20-1 combines with J gene TRBJ2-1; perhaps TRBD2 as D (6 bases). Germline CDR1 reads DFQATT; CDR2 reads SNEGSKA (reference sequence). The CDR3 sequence is 13 residues long. The V end was cut by 3 bases, the J end by 10 bases, with 16 bases between. CDR3 bases: TGCAGTGCTAGTGATAGCGGCCCCGGGGAGCAGTTCTTC. Encoded protein: CSASDSGPGEQFF.

The rearrangement links TRBV7-9 to TRBJ2-7, with a weak D call TRBD1 (6 bases). The closer fit of TRBJ2-5 to the DNA end suggests the J call may be wrong. The CDR3 spans 14 residues. CDR1 is SEHNR, CDR2 FQNEAQ, per germline (reference sequence). The CDR3 region is CASSFLVGAETQYF. The DNA of the CDR3 is TGTGCCAGCAGCTTCCTGGTGGGGGCGGAGACCCAGTACTTC.